A single sample gave rise to the 10 T cell receptor beta chains below, sequenced in a study of post-analysis software for immune sequencing data. Overall study results and limits: Four or five TRBV segments occurring more often in patients than controls included TRBV5-6, TRBV5-1 and TRBV20-1.

Their antigen targets remain unknown. The TCR beta cDNA libraries contained unique molecular identifiers. Each CDR3 protein is one row after TCRdb ran MiXCR on the PCR reads. Of fewer than 550,000 distinct CDR3 sequences listed, 34% are singletons. What was sequenced was blood. These receptors were taken from a girl under 18 with multiple sclerosis.

This clonotype was counted between two and nine times. The chain recombines TRBV12-3 or TRBV12-4 with TRBJ2-3, with D unresolved. V lost 8 bases, J lost 9 bases, and 15 bases lay in between. The CDR3 loop spans 12 amino acids. The CDR3 loop reads CASLMFMGTQYF. CDR3 sequence (DNA): TGTGCCAGCTTAATGTTCATGGGCACGCAGTATTTT.

The table lists this clonotype with a few counts. The chain recombines TRBV3-1 with TRBJ2-5; TRBD1 agrees at 8 bases. V shed 2 bases, J shed 1 base, and the junction held 9 bases outside the gene matches. Germline CDR1 LGHDT, CDR2 YNNKEL (reference sequence). This CDR3 contains 17 residues. As DNA, the CDR3 is TGTGCCAGCAGCCAAAGTGCTCCGACAGGGGTCCAAGAGACCCAGTACTTC. Its protein is CASSQSAPTGVQETQYF.

This clonotype was seen only a few times. This chain connects TRBV6-1 to TRBJ1-2, with D possibly being TRBD1 (6 bases). Germline lookup yields CDR1 MNHNS and CDR2 SASEGT. CDR3 length: 13 residues. The ends were cut back, 6 bases at V and 4 bases at J, with 12 bases in the middle. CDR3 protein: CASSEGGGYGYTF. CDR3 in DNA: TGTGCCAGCAGCGAGGGGGGCGGCTATGGCTACACCTTC.

The chain employs TRBV3-1 and TRBJ2-1; 7 bases match TRBD2. The V gene's germline CDR1 is LGHDT and CDR2 YNNKEL (reference sequence). V trimming: 6 bases; J trimming: 10 bases; junction bases outside the gene matches: 6. The CDR3 has 12 residues. The CDR3 spells CASSSLRGEQFF. In nucleotides, the CDR3 is TGTGCCAGCAGTTCATTGCGGGGGGAGCAGTTCTTC.

The rearrangement uses TRBV6-1 and TRBJ2-3; 7 nucleotides agree with TRBD2. The germline V gene encodes CDR1 MNHNS and CDR2 SASEGT. This CDR3 region has 15 residues. With V trimmed by 6 bases and J by 4 bases, 10 bases remained unmatched. CDR3 sequence (DNA): TGTGCCAGCAGACCTGAACTAGCGTCGGCAGATACGCAGTATTTT. It yields the protein CASRPELASADTQYF.

This chain connects TRBV12-3 or TRBV12-4 to TRBJ1-5; D call uncertain. The ends were cut back, 2 bases at V and 0 bases at J, with 5 bases in the middle. CDR3 size: 14 residues. DNA for the CDR3: TGTGCCAGCAGTTTATTATATAGCAATCAGCCCCAGCATTTT. It yields the protein CASSLLYSNQPQHF.

The CDR3 reads CASSRGPISGANVLTF. As DNA, the CDR3 is TGTGCCAGCAGCCGAGGACCAATCTCTGGGGCCAACGTCCTGACTTTC. The rearrangement uses TRBV6-5 and TRBJ2-6; D remains unclear. Trimming cost V 6 bases and J 0 bases, with 12 bases left between them. The germline V gene encodes CDR1 MNHEY and CDR2 SVGAGI. This CDR3 comprises 16 residues.

This clonotype was detected a few times. This sequence joins TRBV7-9 and TRBJ2-3, with TRBD1 identical over 8 bases. The ends lost 5 bases at V and 6 bases at J; junction bases unmatched: 16. There are 17 residues in the CDR3. Germline lookup yields CDR1 SEHNR and CDR2 FQNEAQ (reference sequence). The CDR3 reads CASSADRGLSATDTQYF. The CDR3 coding sequence is TGTGCCAGCAGCGCCGACAGGGGTTTGTCAGCGACGGATACGCAGTATTTT. The variable domain in full, completed from reference TRBV7-9 and TRBJ2-3, reads DTGVSQNPRHKITKRGQNVTFRCDPISEHNRLYWYRQTLGQGPEFLTYFQNEAQLEKSRLLSDRFSAERPKGSFSTLEIQRTEQGDSAMYLCASSADRGLSATDTQYFGPGTRLTVL.

This chain uses TRBV2 with TRBJ2-7; D assignment may be TRBD1 or TRBD2 (5 bases each). The CDR3 is 15 amino acids. Germline-derived CDR1 and CDR2 are SNHLY and FYNNEI. Trimming stripped 3 bases from V and 0 bases from J, with 12 bases between. In DNA form, the CDR3 reads TGTGCCAGCAGTGAGGGACGGGCGAGCTCCTACGAGCAGTACTTC. Protein sequence: CASSEGRASSYEQYF.

The CDR3 DNA is TGTGCCAGCAGCGTAACCGGGACAGGGACCTCCGAGCAGTACTTC. It translates to CASSVTGTGTSEQYF. The chain has TRBV5-6 and TRBJ2-5, with 9 bases that match TRBD1. Judging by the DNA end, TRBJ2-7 fits better; the J call may be wrong. CDR3 length: 15 residues. Germline-derived CDR1 and CDR2 are SGHDT and YYEEEE.